The sequence of this TCR beta chain was determined in a study of response to subunit inactivated influenza vaccine. CDR1 KGHDR and CDR2 SFDVKD come from the germline V gene. V gave up 4 bases and J gave up 3 bases; unmatched junction bases: 14. The CDR3 loop spans 20 amino acids. TCRdb redid the calling of the RT-PCR reads with MiXCR, one entry per CDR3 protein. The sample lists 540,000 or so distinct CDR3 sequences, approximately 13% seen once, with around 14% in the top ten. Ten or more counts support this clonotype. Here the sequenced sample was PBMCs from blood, taken roughly 45 days after vaccination. This chain links TRBV24-1 with TRBJ2-2; 12 nucleotides align to TRBD1. This sequence was found in a man over 45 who received an inactivated influenza vaccine. The CDR3 DNA is TGTGCCACCAGTGACCCCACCTGGGACAGGGGGCAACAGTACACCGGGGAGCTGTTTTTT. Protein sequence: CATSDPTWDRGQQYTGELFF.